This T cell receptor (beta chain) was profiled in a study of cytomegalovirus exposure and HLA in healthy donors. Donors likely had unrecorded immune exposures despite being nominally healthy when sampled. Study observations and caveats: Most TCR sequences were rare, but some public TCRs occurred in many donors. Analysis was carried out at a later point, and it linked a missense DCLRE1C variant to TCR beta V- and J-gene trimming.

PCR employed 60 Vbeta and 13 Jbeta primers. Assay used: immunoSEQ multiplex PCR; TCRdb lists only in-frame clones, some missing. Of 200,000 to 250,000 clones in the sample, 75% to 85% were seen once. This clone has just one count. Its cognate antigen is unknown. The receptor's source is a woman aged 60-70 years in good health and CMV-seropositive. The sequenced sample was PBMCs.

The chain's CDR3 is CASRLSYWGEGGYTF. The DNA of the CDR3 is TGTGCCAGCAGGTTAAGCTATTGGGGCGAAGGTGGCTACACCTTC. This chain uses TRBV13 with TRBJ1-2; D perhaps matches TRBD1 (5 bases). CDR3 length equals 15 residues. Germline V gene data show CDR1 as PRHDT and CDR2 as FYEKMQ (reference sequence). Trimming cost V 6 bases and J 7 bases, with 21 bases left between them.